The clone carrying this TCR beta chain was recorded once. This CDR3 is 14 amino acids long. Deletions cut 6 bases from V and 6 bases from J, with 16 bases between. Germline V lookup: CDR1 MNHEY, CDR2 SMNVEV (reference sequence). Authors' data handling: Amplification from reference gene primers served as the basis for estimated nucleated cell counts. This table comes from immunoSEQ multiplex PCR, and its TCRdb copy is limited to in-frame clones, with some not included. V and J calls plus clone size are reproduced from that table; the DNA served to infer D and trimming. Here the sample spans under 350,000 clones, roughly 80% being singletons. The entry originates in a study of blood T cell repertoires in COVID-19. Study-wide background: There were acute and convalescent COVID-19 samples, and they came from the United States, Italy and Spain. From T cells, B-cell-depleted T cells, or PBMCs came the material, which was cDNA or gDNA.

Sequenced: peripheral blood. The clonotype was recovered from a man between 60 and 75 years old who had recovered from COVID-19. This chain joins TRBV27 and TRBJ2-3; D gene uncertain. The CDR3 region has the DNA TGTGCCAGCAGATATGGGCAGATCCCCGATACGCAGTATTTT. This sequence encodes CASRYGQIPDTQYF.